This T cell receptor (beta chain) was identified during a study of T cells in Graves' hyperthyroidism and ophthalmopathy. The source material, RNA transcripts, was used to amplify TCR beta CDR3 regions. HTBI primers were the set used in a first-round RT-PCR of the TCR CDR3. TCRdb reprocessed the multiplex PCR reads with MiXCR, giving one entry per CDR3 protein. The sample lists 300,000 to 500,000 distinct CDR3 sequences, under 15% occurring once. This clonotype was sampled from a woman younger than 45 with Graves' hyperthyroidism. Sequenced input: blood.

CDR3 sequence reads: CSARDYTGGADTQYF. CDR3 DNA sequence: TGCAGTGCTAGAGATTATACGGGAGGGGCAGATACGCAGTATTTT. The chain employs TRBV20-1 and TRBJ2-3; TRBD2 agrees at 8 bases. V gave up 0 bases and J gave up 4 bases; unmatched junction bases: 6. The CDR3 is made up of 15 amino acids. Looked up from germline, CDR1 is DFQATT and CDR2 is SNEGSKA (reference sequence).